The 17 T cell receptor beta chains given below trace back to one sample, sequenced in a study of T-cell reconstitution after alpha-beta-depleted transplantation in children. Unique molecular identifiers were built into the TCRbeta library. TCRdb itself ran the PCR reads through MiXCR, one entry per CDR3 protein. Of about 580,000 distinct CDR3 sequences in the sample, under 30% were seen once. The sequenced sample was PBMCs, mostly from graft donor cells, obtained 360 days after TCRalphabeta/CD19-depleted stem cell transplant. The origin of the receptors is a boy younger than two who had a stem cell transplant for acute myeloid leukemia, so the T cells may come from the graft donor.

This clonotype was detected many times. The gene calls are TRBV7-2 and TRBJ1-6; D not certain. The ends were cut back, 5 bases at V and 7 bases at J, with 6 bases in the middle. The germline V gene encodes CDR1 SGHTA and CDR2 FQGNSA. The CDR3 sequence is 12 residues long. The CDR3 region is CASSPGNSPLHF. The CDR3 DNA sequence: TGTGCCAGCAGCCCCGGGAATTCACCCCTCCACTTT.

The V and J genes are TRBV5-1 and TRBJ2-7, with 7 nucleotides matching TRBD2. The CDR3 consists of 13 residues. V lost 7 bases and J lost 6; bases outside the gene matches: 10. Germline loops: CDR1 SGHRS, CDR2 YFSETQ. Here the CDR3 DNA reads TGCGCCAGCCGCGGGGGAAACGGCGGCGAGCAGTACTTC. Translating it yields CASRGGNGGEQYF.

This clonotype occurred once. The chain combines TRBV7-9 with TRBJ1-1; D unclear. Germline V CDR1 and CDR2: SEHNR, FQNEAQ (reference sequence). CDR3 size: 13 residues. V was cut by 3 bases and J by 3 bases, with 8 bases left in between. CDR3 amino acids: CASSFNGDTEAFF. In DNA, the CDR3 is TGTGCCAGCAGCTTTAATGGGGACACTGAAGCTTTCTTT.

The rearrangement links TRBV12-3 or TRBV12-4 to TRBJ1-5; possible D gene TRBD1, 5 bases. The V gene lost 6 bases and the J gene lost 1 base, with 13 bases spanning the gap. This CDR3 has 15 residues. CDR3 nucleotides: TGTGCCAGCAGCGACGACAGCCTGAGCAATCAGCCCCAGCATTTT. This encodes CASSDDSLSNQPQHF.

J is TRBJ2-7 and V is TRBV5-5; 7 bases fit TRBD2. Germline V gene lookup returns CDR1 SGHKS and CDR2 YYEKEE (reference sequence). The length of the CDR3 is 14 residues. V gave up 4 bases and J gave up 4 bases; unmatched junction bases: 8. The CDR3 region has the DNA TGTGCCAGCAGCGTGGCTGGGACTACGTACGAGCAGTACGTC. Its translation is CASSVAGTTYEQYV.

This clonotype was seen ten or more times. The chain employs TRBV20-1 and TRBJ2-1; D call uncertain. V was clipped by 2 bases and J by 6 bases, with 8 bases between them. This CDR3 has 12 amino acids. CDR1 is DFQATT, CDR2 SNEGSKA, per germline (reference sequence). The CDR3 spells CSARPPGNEQFF. The CDR3, as DNA: TGCAGTGCTAGACCCCCCGGCAATGAGCAGTTCTTC.

This chain uses TRBV28 with TRBJ2-4; tentatively, D is TRBD1 or TRBD2 (5 bases each). This CDR3 has 13 amino acids. V dropped 4 bases and J dropped 8 bases, with 12 bases sitting between them. Germline V gives CDR1 MDHEN, CDR2 SYDVKM. Here the CDR3 reads CASSYGGLDIQYF. CDR3 DNA: TGTGCCAGCAGTTATGGGGGATTGGACATTCAGTACTTC.

This clonotype was observed a handful of times. V usage is TRBV24-1 and J usage is TRBJ2-3, with 7 bases aligning to TRBD1. The CDR3 length is 14 residues. The germline gives CDR1 KGHDR, CDR2 SFDVKD. Trimming cost V 4 bases and J 5 bases; bases outside gene matches: 5. The CDR3 DNA reads as TGTGCCACCAGTGACCAGGGGGTAAGAGATACGCAGTATTTT. Translation gives CATSDQGVRDTQYF.

This clonotype was counted between two and nine times. This chain links TRBV20-1 with TRBJ1-5; D might be TRBD1 (6 bases). The CDR3 is 13 amino acids. Trimming took 1 base from V and 5 from J, leaving 9 bases between them. The germline V gene has CDR1 DFQATT and CDR2 SNEGSKA (reference sequence). The CDR3 region is CSARAQGDQPQHF. CDR3 coding DNA: TGCAGTGCTAGAGCACAGGGAGATCAGCCCCAGCATTTT.

The CDR3 DNA reads as TGTGCTAGTGGTCCCGGGGGAGTAGGCAATGAGCAGTTCTTC. Its translation is CASGPGGVGNEQFF. The chain recombines TRBV12-5 with TRBJ2-1; D might be TRBD2 (6 bases). Germline V gene lookup returns CDR1 LGHNT and CDR2 FRNRAP. V was cut by 5 bases and J by 6 bases, with 14 bases left in between. CDR3 length: 14 residues.

V and J are TRBV12-3 or TRBV12-4 and TRBJ2-7; tentatively, D is TRBD1 (7 bases). Trimming pared 3 bases from V and 7 bases from J, leaving 13 bases between. This CDR3 is built from 13 residues. CDR3 sequence reads: CASSLEAGGEQYF. CDR3 bases: TGTGCCAGCAGTTTGGAGGCAGGGGGGGAGCAGTACTTC.

This clonotype was found a few times. CDR3 loop: CASSLKTSGANVLTF. The CDR3 DNA reads as TGTGCCAGCAGTTTAAAGACCTCTGGGGCCAACGTCCTGACTTTC. J is TRBJ2-6 and V is TRBV12-3 or TRBV12-4; no clear D gene. CDR3 length equals 15 residues. Trimming removed 2 bases from V and 0 bases from J, with 5 bases in between.

In this sample, this clonotype turned up many times. The V gene is TRBV6-2 or TRBV6-3, the J gene TRBJ2-1, with TRBD2 identical over 7 bases. The CDR3 runs 17 residues. Germline CDR1 reads MNHEY; CDR2 reads SVGEGT. The ends lost 2 bases at V and 1 base at J; junction bases unmatched: 8. CDR3 bases: TGTGCCAGCAGTTACACCCCTAGCGGCCTTTCCTACAATGAGCAGTTCTTC. Its translation is CASSYTPSGLSYNEQFF.

The chain has TRBV12-3 or TRBV12-4 and TRBJ2-2, with 13 bases aligning to TRBD2. The CDR3 is 14 residues long. After removal of 4 bases from V and 9 bases from J, the junction contained 2 bases not matched to a gene. The CDR3 DNA sequence: TGTGCCAGCAGTTCGACTAGCGGGGGGCGGGAGCTGTTTTTT. Protein product: CASSSTSGGRELFF.

This clonotype was seen many times. The J gene is TRBJ2-7, the V gene TRBV7-2; TRBD1 aligns across 10 bases. The CDR3 spans 15 residues. Looked up from germline, CDR1 is SGHTA and CDR2 is FQGNSA. V was pared by 4 bases and J by 1 base, with 4 bases of the junction left unmatched. The CDR3 bases are TGTGCCAGCAGCTCCGGGACAGGGGAGTCCTACGAGCAGTACTTC. Translating gives CASSSGTGESYEQYF.

The rearrangement joins TRBV24-1 to TRBJ2-2; D is ambiguous. The V end lost 6 bases, the J end lost 5 bases, and 9 bases lay between the germline ends. CDR1 and CDR2 from the germline V gene are KGHDR and SFDVKD. The CDR3 consists of 13 residues. CDR3 in amino acids: CATSRTPTGELFF. CDR3 nucleotides: TGTGCCACCAGTAGGACCCCTACCGGGGAGCTGTTTTTT.

This clonotype was recorded at least ten times. V usage is TRBV29-1 and J usage is TRBJ1-1; D is ambiguous. The V gene lost 0 bases and the J gene lost 3 bases, with 8 bases spanning the gap. The CDR3 runs to 13 residues. Per the germline V gene, CDR1 is SQVTM and CDR2 is ANQGSEA. CDR3 DNA: TGCAGCGTTGAAGATTTCACAGACACTGAAGCTTTCTTT. Translating gives CSVEDFTDTEAFF.